These T cell receptor beta chains were read from a single sample in a study of human T cells and chemical hapten exposure. In TCRdb, the RACE reads were re-called with MiXCR into one record per CDR3 protein. This table holds fewer than 500,000 distinct CDR3 sequences, roughly 5% found once. The source material was whole blood, sampled in connection with sensitization to the hapten diphenylcyclopropenone (DPC). Source of these receptors: a woman aged 50 to 65 with alopecia areata. Some clones in this sample may be carry-over from other donors' samples. The CDR3 runs from the conserved cysteine through the conserved F or W. D genes are given only for firm matches. Where a row states a size, it is once, few, many or the class of an expanded clone; other rows omit it.

D: TRBD1
V: TRBV29-1
size: NA
J: TRBJ1-2
length: 13
CDR3: CSVDRGLHYGYTF
DNA: TGCAGCGTCGATAGGGGGCTGCACTATGGCTACACCTTC

D: NA
V: TRBV6-5
size: many
J: TRBJ1-2
length: 18
CDR3: CASSYSLLGGPKNYGYTF
DNA: TGTGCCAGCAGTTACTCCCTCCTAGGGGGGCCCAAAAACTATGGCTACACCTTC

D: NA
V: TRBV10-3
size: NA
J: TRBJ2-1
length: 16
CDR3: CAIKRARSFLYNEQFF
DNA: TGTGCCATCAAGCGGGCCCGTAGTTTCCTCTACAATGAGCAGTTCTTC

D: NA
V: TRBV6-1
size: many
J: TRBJ2-3
length: 14
CDR3: CASRPHRASDTQYF
DNA: TGTGCCAGCAGACCCCACAGGGCATCAGATACGCAGTATTTT

D: NA
V: TRBV15
size: few
J: TRBJ1-5
length: 17
CDR3: CATSREQGRPPRQPQHF
DNA: TGTGCCACCAGCAGAGAACAAGGCAGACCTCCTAGGCAGCCCCAGCATTTT

D: NA
V: TRBV10-3
size: NA
J: TRBJ2-1
length: 14
CDR3: CAIRGTDVHNEQFF
DNA: TGTGCCATCAGAGGGACGGATGTGCACAATGAGCAGTTCTTC

D: NA
V: TRBV5-1
size: many
J: TRBJ1-1
length: 14
CDR3: CASSLDSRVTEAFF
DNA: TGCGCCAGCAGCCTAGACTCCAGGGTCACTGAAGCTTTCTTT

D: NA
V: TRBV7-2
size: many
J: TRBJ1-2
length: 13
CDR3: CASSHIRDGGYTF
DNA: TGTGCCAGCAGCCATATAAGGGACGGTGGCTACACCTTC

D: NA
V: TRBV28
size: many
J: TRBJ2-7
length: 13
CDR3: CASSSGLRYEQYF
DNA: TGTGCCAGCAGTTCGGGTCTCCGCTACGAGCAGTACTTC

D: NA
V: TRBV6-6
size: many
J: TRBJ2-5
length: 13
CDR3: CASSRRVTETQYF
DNA: TGTGCCAGCAGCCGCCGGGTTACAGAGACCCAGTACTTC

D: NA
V: TRBV3-1
size: many
J: TRBJ2-2
length: 12
CDR3: CASSQLGGELFF
DNA: TGTGCCAGCAGCCAACTGGGCGGGGAGCTGTTTTTT

D: NA
V: TRBV28
size: NA
J: TRBJ2-1
length: 12
CDR3: CASSQRRAEQFF
DNA: TGTGCCAGCAGTCAGAGGCGTGCTGAGCAGTTCTTC

D: TRBD1
V: TRBV27
size: once
J: TRBJ1-6
length: 14
CDR3: CASSFGTGGSTLHF
DNA: TGTGCCAGCAGTTTCGGGACAGGGGGATCGACCCTCCACTTT

D: NA
V: TRBV6-2/TRBV6-3
size: many
J: TRBJ2-5
length: 15
CDR3: CASSYSTSVRETQYF
DNA: TGTGCCAGCAGTTACTCAACCTCGGTGAGAGAGACCCAGTACTTC

D: NA
V: TRBV18
size: NA
J: TRBJ1-1
length: 12
CDR3: CASSPGATEAFF
DNA: TGTGCCAGCTCACCAGGTGCCACTGAAGCTTTCTTT

D: TRBD1
V: TRBV2
size: many
J: TRBJ1-5
length: 17
CDR3: CASSEGRDSNFNQPQHF
DNA: TGTGCCAGCAGTGAAGGAAGGGACAGTAACTTTAATCAGCCCCAGCATTTT

D: NA
V: TRBV6-6
size: many
J: TRBJ1-2
length: 13
CDR3: CASSYSKAHGYTF
DNA: TGTGCCAGCAGTTACTCGAAGGCTCATGGCTACACCTTC

D: NA
V: TRBV2
size: many
J: TRBJ2-7
length: 10
CDR3: CASRGSEQYF
DNA: TGTGCCAGCAGGGGGTCGGAGCAGTACTTC

D: NA
V: TRBV24-1
size: many
J: TRBJ2-1
length: 15
CDR3: CATSDLRDGYNEQFF
DNA: TGTGCCACCAGTGATCTCCGGGACGGCTACAATGAGCAGTTCTTC